This TCR beta chain was captured by sequencing in a study of blood T cells in healthy people across ages. Turning to the study itself: Template-switching capture recovered about one barcoded beta molecule per two T cells. Study-level results: The recorded TCR beta diversity per million T cells decreased in a roughly linear manner with age.

Primed by a sample-barcoded 5' primer and a J-beta primer mix, a second PCR proceeded for roughly 7 to 12 cycles. The yield of each sample was at least 3 million CDR3-containing paired-end reads. TCRdb passed the 5' RACE reads through MiXCR, listing each CDR3 protein once. The sample lists over 1,300,000 distinct CDR3 sequences; roughly 60% were seen once. V was clipped by 0 bases and J by 2 bases, with 7 bases between them. In germline, CDR1 is SGHDT, CDR2 YYEEEE. This CDR3 is built from 14 residues. This clonotype occurred a few times. Its antigen remains unidentified. The sample consisted of blood. The rearrangement uses TRBV5-6 and TRBJ2-3; the D is unclear. This receptor was obtained from a man between 18 and 35 years old in good health. The CDR3 DNA reads TGTGCCAGCAGCTTGGTATCTACCACAGATACGCAGTATTTT. Amino acids: CASSLVSTTDTQYF.